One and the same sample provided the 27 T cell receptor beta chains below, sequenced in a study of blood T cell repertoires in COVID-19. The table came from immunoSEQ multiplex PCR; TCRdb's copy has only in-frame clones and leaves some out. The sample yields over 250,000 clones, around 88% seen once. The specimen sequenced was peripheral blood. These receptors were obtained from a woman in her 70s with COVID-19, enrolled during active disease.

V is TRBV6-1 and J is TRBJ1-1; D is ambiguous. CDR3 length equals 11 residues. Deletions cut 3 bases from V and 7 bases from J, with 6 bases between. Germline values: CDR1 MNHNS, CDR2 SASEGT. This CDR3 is CASSDRVEAFF. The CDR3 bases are TGTGCCAGCAGTGATCGAGTTGAAGCTTTCTTT.

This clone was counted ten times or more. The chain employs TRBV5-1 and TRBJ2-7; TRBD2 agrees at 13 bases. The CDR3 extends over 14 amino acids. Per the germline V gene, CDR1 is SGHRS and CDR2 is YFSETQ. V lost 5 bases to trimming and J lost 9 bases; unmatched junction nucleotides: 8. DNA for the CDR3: TGCGCCAGCAGTTCTGGACTAGCGGGGGATTGGCAGTACTTC. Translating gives CASSSGLAGDWQYF.

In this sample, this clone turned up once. The chain's CDR3 is CASSSLGQGAEEKLFF. CDR3 nucleotides: TGTGCCAGCAGTTCCCTCGGACAGGGGGCTGAGGAAAAACTGTTTTTT. The V and J genes are TRBV27 and TRBJ1-4, with 11 nucleotides matching TRBD1. V gave up 4 bases and J gave up 8 bases; unmatched junction bases: 9. There are 16 residues in the CDR3. CDR1 MNHEY and CDR2 SMNVEV come from the germline V gene (reference sequence).

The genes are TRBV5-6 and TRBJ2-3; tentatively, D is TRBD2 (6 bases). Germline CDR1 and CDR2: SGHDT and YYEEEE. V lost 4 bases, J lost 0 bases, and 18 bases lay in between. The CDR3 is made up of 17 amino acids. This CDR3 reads CASSQGPDYPSTDTQYF. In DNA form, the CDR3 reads TGTGCCAGCAGCCAGGGTCCGGACTACCCTAGCACAGATACGCAGTATTTT. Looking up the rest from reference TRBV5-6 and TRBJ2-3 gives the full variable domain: DAGVTQSPTHLIKTRGQQVTLRCSPKSGHDTVSWYQQALGQGPQFIFQYYEEEERQRGNFPDRFSGHQFPNYSSELNVNALLLGDSALYLCASSQGPDYPSTDTQYFGPGTRLTVL.

This chain's CDR3 is CASSPGGTDYNEQFF. CDR3 bases: TGTGCCAGCAGCCCGGGAGGGACGGACTACAATGAGCAGTTCTTC. The chain links TRBV5-5 to TRBJ2-1; TRBD2 matches at 8 bases. The V and J ends lost 4 bases and 3 bases, in that order; junction bases with no gene match: 6. Germline V gives CDR1 SGHKS, CDR2 YYEKEE (reference sequence). The CDR3 has 15 amino acids.

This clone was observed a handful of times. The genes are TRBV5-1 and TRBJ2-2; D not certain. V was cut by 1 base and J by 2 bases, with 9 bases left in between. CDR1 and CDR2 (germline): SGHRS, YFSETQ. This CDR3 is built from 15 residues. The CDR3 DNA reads TGCGCCAGCAGCTTGCTGGCAGTTAACACCGGGGAGCTGTTTTTT. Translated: CASSLLAVNTGELFF.

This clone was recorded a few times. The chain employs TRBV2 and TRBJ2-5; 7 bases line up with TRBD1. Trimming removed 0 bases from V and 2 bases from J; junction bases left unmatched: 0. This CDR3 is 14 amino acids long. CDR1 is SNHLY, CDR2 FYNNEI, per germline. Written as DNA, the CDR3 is TGTGCCAGCAGTGAAGCGGACAGGCAAGAGACCCAGTACTTC. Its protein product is CASSEADRQETQYF.

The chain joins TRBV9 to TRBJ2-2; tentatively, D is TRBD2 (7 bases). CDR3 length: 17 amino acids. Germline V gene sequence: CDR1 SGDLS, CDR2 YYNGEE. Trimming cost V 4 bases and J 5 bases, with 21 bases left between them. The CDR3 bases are TGTGCCAGCAGCACTGACCCGGGGGGCATGGGGACCGGGGAGCTGTTTTTT. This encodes CASSTDPGGMGTGELFF.

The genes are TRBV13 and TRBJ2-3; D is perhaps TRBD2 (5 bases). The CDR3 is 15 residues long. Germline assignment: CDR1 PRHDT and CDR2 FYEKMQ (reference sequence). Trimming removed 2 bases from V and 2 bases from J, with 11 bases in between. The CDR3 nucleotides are TGTGCCAGCAGCTTAAGACTACAAACCACAGATACGCAGTATTTT. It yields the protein CASSLRLQTTDTQYF.

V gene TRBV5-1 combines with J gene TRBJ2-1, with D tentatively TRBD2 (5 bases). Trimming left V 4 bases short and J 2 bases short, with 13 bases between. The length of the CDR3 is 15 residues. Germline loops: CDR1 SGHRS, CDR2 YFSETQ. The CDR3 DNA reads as TGCGCCAGCAGCCCCCCGCGGGCAACCTACAATGAGCAGTTCTTC. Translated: CASSPPRATYNEQFF. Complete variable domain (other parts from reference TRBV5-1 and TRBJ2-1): KAGVTQTPRYLIKTRGQQVTLSCSPISGHRSVSWYQQTPGQGLQFLFEYFSETQRNKGNFPGRFSGRQFSNSRSEMNVSTLELGDSALYLCASSPPRATYNEQFFGPGTRLTVL.

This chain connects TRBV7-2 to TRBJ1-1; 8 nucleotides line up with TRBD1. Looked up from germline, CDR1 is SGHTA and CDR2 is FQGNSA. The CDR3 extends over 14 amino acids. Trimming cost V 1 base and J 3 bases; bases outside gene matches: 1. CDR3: CASSLDRGYTEAFF. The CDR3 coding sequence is TGTGCCAGCAGCTTAGACAGGGGGTACACTGAAGCTTTCTTT.

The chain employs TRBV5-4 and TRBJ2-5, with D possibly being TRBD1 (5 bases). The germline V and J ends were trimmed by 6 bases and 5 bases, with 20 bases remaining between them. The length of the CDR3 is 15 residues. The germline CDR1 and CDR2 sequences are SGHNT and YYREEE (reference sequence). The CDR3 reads CASTAQGTSVETQYF. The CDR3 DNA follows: TGTGCCAGCACCGCCCAGGGCACCTCGGTGGAGACCCAGTACTTC.

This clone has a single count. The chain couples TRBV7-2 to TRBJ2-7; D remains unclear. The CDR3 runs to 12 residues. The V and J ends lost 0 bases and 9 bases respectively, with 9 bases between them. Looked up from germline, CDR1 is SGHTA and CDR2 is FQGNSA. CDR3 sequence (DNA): TGTGCCAGCAGCTTAGCTCTGAGTGGGCAGTACTTC. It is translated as CASSLALSGQYF. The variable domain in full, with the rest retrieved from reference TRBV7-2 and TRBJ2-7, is GAGVSQSPSNKVTEKGKDVELRCDPISGHTALYWYRQSLGQGLEFLIYFQGNSAPDKSGLPSDRFSAERTGGSVSTLTIQRTQQEDSAVYLCASSLALSGQYFGPGTRLTVT.

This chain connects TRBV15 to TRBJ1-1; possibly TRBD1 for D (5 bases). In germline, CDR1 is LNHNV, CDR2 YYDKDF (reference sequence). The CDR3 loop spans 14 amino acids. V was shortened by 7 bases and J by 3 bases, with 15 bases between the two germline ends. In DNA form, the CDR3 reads TGTGCCACCATTCGGCCTGGGGGGTACACTGAAGCTTTCTTT. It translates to CATIRPGGYTEAFF. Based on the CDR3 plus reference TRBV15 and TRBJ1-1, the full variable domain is DAMVIQNPRYQVTQFGKPVTLSCSQTLNHNVMYWYQQKSSQAPKLLFHYYDKDFNNEADTPDNFQSRRPNTSFCFLDIRSPGLGDTAMYLCATIRPGGYTEAFFGQGTRLTVV.

The CDR3 sequence: CASSLTGGVGTSGILSYNEQFF. DNA of the CDR3: TGTGCCAGCAGCTTAACGGGTGGGGTCGGGACTAGCGGGATCCTCTCCTACAATGAGCAGTTCTTC. V usage is TRBV13 and J usage is TRBJ2-1; 13 bases match TRBD2. CDR3 length: 22 residues. V dropped 2 bases and J dropped 0; count of bases not matched to a gene: 16. The V gene's germline CDR1 is PRHDT and CDR2 FYEKMQ (reference sequence).

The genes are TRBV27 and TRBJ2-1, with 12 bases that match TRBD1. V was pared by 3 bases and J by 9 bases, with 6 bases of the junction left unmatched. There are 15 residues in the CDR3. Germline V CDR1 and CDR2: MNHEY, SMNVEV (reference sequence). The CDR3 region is CASSFAGTGGGEQFF. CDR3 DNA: TGTGCCAGCAGTTTCGCCGGGACAGGGGGCGGTGAGCAGTTCTTC.

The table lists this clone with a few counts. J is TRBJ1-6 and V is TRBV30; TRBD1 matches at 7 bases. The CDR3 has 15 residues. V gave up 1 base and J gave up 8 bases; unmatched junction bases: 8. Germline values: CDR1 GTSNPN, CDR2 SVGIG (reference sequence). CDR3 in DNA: TGTGCCTGGAGTGGCGAAGGGACAGCCTATTCACCCCTCCACTTT. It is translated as CAWSGEGTAYSPLHF.

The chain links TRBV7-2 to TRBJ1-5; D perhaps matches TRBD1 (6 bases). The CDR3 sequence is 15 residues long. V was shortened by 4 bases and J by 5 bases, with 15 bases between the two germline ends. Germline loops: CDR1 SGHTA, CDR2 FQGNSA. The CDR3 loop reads CASSWTTGTDQPQHF. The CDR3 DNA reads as TGTGCCAGCAGCTGGACCACAGGGACGGATCAGCCCCAGCATTTT.

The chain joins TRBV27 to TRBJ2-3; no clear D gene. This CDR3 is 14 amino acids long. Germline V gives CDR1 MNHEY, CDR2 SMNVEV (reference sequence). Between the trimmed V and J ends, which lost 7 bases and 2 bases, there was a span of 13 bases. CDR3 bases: TGTGCCAGCATGGGCAGGCGATTCACAGATACGCAGTATTTT. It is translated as CASMGRRFTDTQYF.

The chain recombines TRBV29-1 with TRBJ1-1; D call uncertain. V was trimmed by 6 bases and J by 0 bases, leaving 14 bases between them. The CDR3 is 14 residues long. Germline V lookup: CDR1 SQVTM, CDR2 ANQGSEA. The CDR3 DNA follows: TGCAGCGTCCGAATAGGCACTATGAACACTGAAGCTTTCTTT. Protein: CSVRIGTMNTEAFF.

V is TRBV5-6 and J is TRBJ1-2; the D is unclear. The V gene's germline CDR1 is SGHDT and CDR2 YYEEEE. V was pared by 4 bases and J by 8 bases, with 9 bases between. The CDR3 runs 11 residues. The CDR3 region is CASSRSGGYTF. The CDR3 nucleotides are TGTGCCAGCAGCCGGAGCGGAGGCTACACCTTC. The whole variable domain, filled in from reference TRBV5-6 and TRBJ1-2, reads DAGVTQSPTHLIKTRGQQVTLRCSPKSGHDTVSWYQQALGQGPQFIFQYYEEEERQRGNFPDRFSGHQFPNYSSELNVNALLLGDSALYLCASSRSGGYTFGSGTRLTVV.

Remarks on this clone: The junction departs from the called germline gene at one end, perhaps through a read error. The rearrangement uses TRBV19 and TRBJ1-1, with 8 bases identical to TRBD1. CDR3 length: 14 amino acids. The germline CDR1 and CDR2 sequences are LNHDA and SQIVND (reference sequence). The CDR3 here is CASRRDRTNPEAFF. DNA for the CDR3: TGTGCCAGTAGGCGGGACAGGACGAACCCTGAAGCTTTCTTT.

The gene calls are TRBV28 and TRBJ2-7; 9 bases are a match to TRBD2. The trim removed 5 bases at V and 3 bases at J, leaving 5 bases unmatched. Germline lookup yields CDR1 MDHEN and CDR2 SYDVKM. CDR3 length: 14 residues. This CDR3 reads CASSGLARNYEQYF. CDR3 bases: TGTGCCAGCAGTGGACTAGCGCGTAACTACGAGCAGTACTTC.

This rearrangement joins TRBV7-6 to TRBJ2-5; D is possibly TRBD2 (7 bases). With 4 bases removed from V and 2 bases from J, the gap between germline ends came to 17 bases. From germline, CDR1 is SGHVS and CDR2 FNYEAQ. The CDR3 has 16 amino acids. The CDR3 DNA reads TGTGCCAGCAGCTCCCGCGGGCGGGGGCCTCAAGAGACCCAGTACTTC. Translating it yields CASSSRGRGPQETQYF.

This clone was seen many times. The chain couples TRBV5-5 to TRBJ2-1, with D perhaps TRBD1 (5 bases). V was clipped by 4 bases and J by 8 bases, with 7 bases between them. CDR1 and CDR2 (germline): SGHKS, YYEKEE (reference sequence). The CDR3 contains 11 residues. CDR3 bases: TGTGCCAGCAGCCCCAGGGATGAGCAGTTCTTC. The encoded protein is CASSPRDEQFF.

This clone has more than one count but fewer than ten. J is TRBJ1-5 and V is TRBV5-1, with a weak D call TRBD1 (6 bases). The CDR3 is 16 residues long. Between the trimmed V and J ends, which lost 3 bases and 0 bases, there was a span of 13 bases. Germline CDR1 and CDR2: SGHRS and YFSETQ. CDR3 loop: CASSYGQTYSNQPQHF. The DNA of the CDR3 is TGCGCCAGCAGCTACGGACAGACCTATAGCAATCAGCCCCAGCATTTT.

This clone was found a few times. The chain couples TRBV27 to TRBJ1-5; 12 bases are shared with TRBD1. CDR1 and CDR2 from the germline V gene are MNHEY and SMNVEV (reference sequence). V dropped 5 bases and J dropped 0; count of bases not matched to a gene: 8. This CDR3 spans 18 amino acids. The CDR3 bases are TGTGCCAGCAGTCACGTAGGGACAGGGGGCATTAGCAATCAGCCCCAGCATTTT. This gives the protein CASSHVGTGGISNQPQHF.